This entry concerns a single T cell receptor beta chain. What this receptor recognizes is not known. Base quality data are lacking; no much larger clone is found one base away. The entry originates in a study of control samples from healthy donors and cancer patients (TCRdb year 2020). Library preparation was by the immunoSEQ multiplex PCR assay. Imported from immuneACCESS, the table was reduced by TCRdb to in-frame sequences with V and J called. These copies leave out some clones; in studies compared against another copy, an unresolved V gene accounts for under half, and the cause of the remainder is not known. This sample gives 90,000 or so clones in total; 85% to 90% of them show up just once. The biggest ten clones account for about 9.5% of the sample. Taken from the germline V gene, the CDR1 and CDR2 loops are MDHEN and SYDVKM. Including the terminal cysteine and valine, the CDR3 comprises 12 residues. Only the CDR3 DNA stays, 36 bases, in frame from base 1. V is cut by 4 bases and J by 7 bases, and the space between the germline ends is 11 bases.

This sequence uses TRBV28 and TRBJ2-7; the D gene is possibly TRBD1 or TRBD2, with 5 bases matching each. This receptor was identified in a woman aged 45 to 65 with colorectal cancer. Sequencing input: PBMCs. The sequence in DNA is TGTGCCAGCAGTTCTCGGGGCCGGGAGCAGTACGTC. This gives the protein CASSSRGREQYV.